A single sample gave rise to the 10 T cell receptor beta chains below, sequenced in a study of T cells after yellow fever vaccination. Using its own MiXCR run on the 5' RACE reads, TCRdb lists one record per CDR3 protein. This table holds hundreds of thousands of distinct CDR3 sequences, around 4% found once. The sample in question was PBMCs, obtained on the day of the yellow fever booster vaccination. The receptor set was obtained from a man between 18 and 29 years old who received the YFV17D yellow fever vaccine.

This clonotype was found many times. The J gene is TRBJ1-1, the V gene TRBV7-2, with TRBD1 as a possible D gene (6 bases). CDR1 SGHTA and CDR2 FQGNSA come from the germline V gene. Trimming removed 1 base from V and 7 bases from J, with 10 bases in between. CDR3 length: 13 amino acids. CDR3 in amino acids: CASSLGTALEAFF. The CDR3 nucleotides are TGTGCCAGCAGCTTAGGGACAGCGCTTGAAGCTTTCTTT.

This clonotype was seen more than once but under ten times. V and J are TRBV3-1 and TRBJ2-1; tentatively, D is TRBD2 (6 bases). Germline loops: CDR1 LGHDT, CDR2 YNNKEL (reference sequence). With 5 bases removed from V and 8 bases from J, the gap between germline ends came to 13 bases. CDR3 length: 13 residues. The CDR3: CASSLGTRDEQFF. The CDR3, as DNA: TGTGCCAGCAGCTTAGGGACTCGGGATGAGCAGTTCTTC.

This clonotype was found many times. V is TRBV12-3 or TRBV12-4 and J is TRBJ2-5; tentatively, D is TRBD2 (6 bases). The CDR3 runs 13 residues. V was clipped by 6 bases and J by 5 bases, with 13 bases between them. In nucleotides, the CDR3 is TGTGCCAGCAGAACGCGGGGCGTGGAGACCCAGTACTTC. Amino acid sequence: CASRTRGVETQYF.

This clonotype has a count of ten or more. V is TRBV6-1 and J is TRBJ2-3; perhaps D is TRBD1 or TRBD2 (6 bases each). Germline V gene lookup returns CDR1 MNHNS and CDR2 SASEGT. The V and J ends lost 3 bases and 2 bases respectively, with 15 bases between them. This CDR3 spans 16 amino acids. The CDR3 loop is CASSDPVGGLTDTQYF. As DNA, the CDR3 is TGTGCCAGCAGTGATCCCGTGGGGGGCCTCACAGATACGCAGTATTTT.

This clonotype appeared a few times. The chain combines TRBV7-8 with TRBJ1-2; D uncertain. Per germline, CDR1 SGHVS and CDR2 FQNEAQ. With 0 bases removed from V and 8 bases from J, the gap between germline ends came to 16 bases. This CDR3 comprises 15 residues. This chain's CDR3 is CASSLAGSYSRGYTF. The DNA for the CDR3 is TGTGCCAGCAGCTTAGCGGGCTCCTACTCGAGGGGCTACACCTTC.

This clonotype was found many times. The rearrangement joins TRBV27 to TRBJ2-1; maybe TRBD1 (7 bases). Germline V CDR1 and CDR2: MNHEY, SMNVEV (reference sequence). Trimming stripped 6 bases from V and 8 bases from J, with 11 bases between. CDR3 length equals 12 residues. The DNA for the CDR3 is TGTGCCAGCAGCTCCAGGGGGGATGAGCAGTTCTTC. This gives the protein CASSSRGDEQFF.

The chain joins TRBV5-1 to TRBJ2-7; the D is unclear. This CDR3 is 13 amino acids long. Trimming removed 0 bases from V and 1 base from J, with 5 bases in between. From germline, CDR1 is SGHRS and CDR2 YFSETQ. CDR3 in DNA: TGCGCCAGCAGCTTGGCCCAGTCCTACGAGCAGTACTTC. Its translation is CASSLAQSYEQYF. The full variable domain, completed using reference TRBV5-1 and TRBJ2-7, is KAGVTQTPRYLIKTRGQQVTLSCSPISGHRSVSWYQQTPGQGLQFLFEYFSETQRNKGNFPGRFSGRQFSNSRSEMNVSTLELGDSALYLCASSLAQSYEQYFGPGTRLTVT.

This clonotype was counted ten times or more. The chain uses TRBV6-2 or TRBV6-3 and TRBJ2-1; 8 bases are a match to TRBD1. Looked up from germline, CDR1 is MNHEY and CDR2 is SVGEGT. The CDR3 extends over 15 amino acids. The trim removed 6 bases at V and 5 bases at J, leaving 9 bases unmatched. CDR3 residues: CASRLLRTGNNEQFF. Here the CDR3 DNA reads TGTGCCAGCAGACTCCTCAGGACAGGGAACAATGAGCAGTTCTTC.

This clonotype came up many times. CDR3 amino acids: CASSQDSDRGFGNTIYF. The DNA of the CDR3 is TGCGCCAGCAGCCAAGATTCGGACAGGGGATTCGGAAACACCATATATTTT. The rearrangement joins TRBV4-3 to TRBJ1-3, with 9 positions matching TRBD1. Germline values: CDR1 LGHNA, CDR2 YSLEER. This CDR3 is built from 17 residues. The junction had 7 bases not matched to a gene; V was cut back by 0 bases and J by 4 bases.

This clonotype was seen at least ten times. This chain links TRBV5-1 with TRBJ2-4; tentative D call: TRBD1 (6 bases). The germline gives CDR1 SGHRS, CDR2 YFSETQ. The CDR3 covers 16 residues. V was shortened by 6 bases and J by 1 base, with 17 bases between the two germline ends. Here the CDR3 DNA reads TGCGCCAGCACCCGAGGGGGAGCCTCGGCCAAAAACATTCAGTACTTC. It is translated as CASTRGGASAKNIQYF. Looking up the rest from reference TRBV5-1 and TRBJ2-4 gives the full variable domain: KAGVTQTPRYLIKTRGQQVTLSCSPISGHRSVSWYQQTPGQGLQFLFEYFSETQRNKGNFPGRFSGRQFSNSRSEMNVSTLELGDSALYLCASTRGGASAKNIQYFGAGTRLSVL.